These T cell receptor beta chains were read from a single sample in a study of blood T cell repertoires in COVID-19. Assay used: immunoSEQ multiplex PCR; TCRdb lists only in-frame clones, some missing. The sample has about 220,000 clones, 80% to 90% seen once. The sample taken for sequencing was PBMCs or T cells enriched from blood (not recorded which). These receptors were obtained from a woman aged 45-65 years with acute COVID-19. Each CDR3 is given with its conserved first and last residue. A D gene is named only where the DNA matches it firmly. The size of a clone is reported for some rows only, either as once, few or many, or as a class for expanded clones.

v_call	j_call	clone_size	d_call	cdr3_aa	cdr3_nt
TRBV7-9	TRBJ1-1	few	TRBD1	CASSLRQGGNTEAFF	TGTGCCAGCAGCCTCCGACAGGGAGGGAACACTGAAGCTTTCTTT
TRBV28	TRBJ1-2	.	.	CASRMIGSGYGYTF	TGTGCCAGCAGGATGATCGGGTCGGGTTATGGCTACACCTTC
TRBV18	TRBJ1-1	.	.	CASSPGVGGRNTEAFF	TGTGCCAGCTCACCGGGCGTCGGGGGGCGGAACACTGAAGCTTTCTTT
TRBV3-1/TRBV3-2	TRBJ2-7	.	TRBD2	CASSFRTSEPYEQYF	TGTGCCAGCAGCTTTAGGACTAGCGAACCCTACGAGCAGTACTTC
TRBV3-1/TRBV3-2	TRBJ2-7	.	TRBD2	CASGLAGDEQYF	TGTGCCAGCGGACTAGCGGGAGACGAGCAGTACTTC
TRBV2	TRBJ1-6	.	.	CASSEVRVRNSPLHF	TGTGCCAGCAGTGAAGTGAGGGTACGGAATTCACCCCTCCACTTT
TRBV19	TRBJ2-5	.	TRBD2	CASSIDAGGTKETQYF	TGTGCCAGTAGTATAGATGCGGGAGGTACTAAAGAGACCCAGTACTTC
TRBV11-3	TRBJ2-1	.	.	CASSLEGTLNNEQFF	TGTGCCAGCAGCTTAGAAGGGACACTTAACAATGAGCAGTTCTTC
TRBV30	TRBJ2-2	.	.	CASRRGRINTGELFF	TGTGCCTCCCGGAGAGGCCGTATAAACACCGGGGAGCTGTTTTTT
TRBV5-1	TRBJ1-2	.	.	CASSLGQILYGYTF	TGCGCCAGCAGCTTGGGTCAGATCCTCTATGGCTACACCTTC
TRBV6-1	TRBJ1-3	.	.	CASSEVSAGRNTIYF	TGTGCCAGCAGTGAAGTGTCAGCGGGGAGAAACACCATATATTTT
TRBV19	TRBJ2-7	.	.	CASSDWGPTYEQYF	TGTGCCAGTAGTGATTGGGGGCCAACCTACGAGCAGTACTTC
TRBV7-2	TRBJ2-1	.	TRBD2	CASSLVAASGPYNEQFF	TGTGCCAGCAGCTTAGTTGCGGCTAGCGGTCCCTACAATGAGCAGTTCTTC
TRBV19	TRBJ1-5	.	.	CASSAGQIYQPQHF	TGTGCCAGTAGTGCCGGACAGATCTATCAGCCCCAGCATTTT
TRBV5-1	TRBJ2-3	.	.	CASSLLVLADRTDTQYF	TGCGCCAGCAGCCTCCTCGTTCTAGCTGATAGGACAGATACGCAGTATTTT
TRBV7-9	TRBJ1-3	.	.	CASSLRAGGNTIYF	TGTGCCAGCAGCTTAAGGGCGGGGGGAAACACCATATATTTT
TRBV25-1	TRBJ1-1	.	TRBD1	CASSESTTGGTTEAFF	TGTGCCAGCAGTGAATCTACGACAGGGGGGACCACTGAAGCTTTCTTT
TRBV6-5	TRBJ1-1	.	TRBD1	CASSTRQGSNTEAFF	TGTGCCAGCAGTACCAGACAGGGGTCTAACACTGAAGCTTTCTTT
TRBV5-4	TRBJ2-1	.	TRBD2	CASSSPWTSGSEQFF	TGTGCCAGCAGCTCCCCCTGGACTAGCGGGAGTGAGCAGTTCTTC
TRBV30	TRBJ2-1	once	TRBD1	CAWSPDRGYNEQFF	TGTGCCTGGAGTCCGGACAGGGGGTACAATGAGCAGTTCTTC
TRBV5-4	TRBJ2-1	.	TRBD1	CASTPTGGLQNEQFF	TGTGCCAGCACCCCGACAGGGGGCCTACAGAATGAGCAGTTCTTC
TRBV18	TRBJ1-1	.	.	CASSPDRTRNVRGAFF	TGTGCCAGCTCACCCGATCGCACACGCAACGTAAGGGGGGCTTTCTTT